This TCR beta chain was captured by sequencing in a study of blood T cell repertoires in COVID-19. TCRdb keeps only in-frame clones here, not all; method: immunoSEQ multiplex PCR. The sample yields about 170,000 clones, roughly nine tenths seen once. This CDR3 has 14 amino acids. Trimming removed 6 bases from V and 2 bases from J, with 12 bases in between. Germline-derived CDR1 and CDR2 are WSHSY and SAAADI. Specimen: peripheral blood. The sequence was obtained from an elderly woman in a cohort sampled during active or convalescent COVID-19. The V gene is TRBV10-2, the J gene TRBJ2-3, with D possibly TRBD1 on 6 matching bases. The CDR3: CASRGGIITDTQYF. CDR3 sequence (DNA): TGCGCCAGCAGAGGGGGTATCATCACAGATACGCAGTATTTT.